This TCR beta chain is from a study of blood T cell repertoires in COVID-19. As for the study in general: The United States, Italy and Spain were the sources of the acute and convalescent COVID-19 samples. In each case, the material was cDNA or gDNA derived from T cells, B-cell-depleted T cells, or PBMCs.

This clone was counted a few times. In the study's own analysis: Using reference gene primer amplification, nucleated cell counts were estimated. The repertoire was sequenced with immunoSEQ multiplex PCR; TCRdb's copy has only in-frame clones and lacks some. The V and J calls and clone size were taken over from that table, and D and trimming were inferred from the DNA. Seen here are about 190,000 clones, roughly four fifths observed once, and the top ten hold around 12%. The CDR3 totals 12 residues. The V and J ends lost 8 bases and 4 bases respectively, with 11 bases between them. Germline V CDR1 and CDR2: MNHEY, SVGAGI.

Sample: peripheral blood. This receptor was obtained from a woman between 45 and 60 years old with acute or convalescent COVID-19. The chain couples TRBV6-5 to TRBJ1-1, with D uncertain. CDR3 coding DNA: TGTGCCAGCGCTTCGGGAATCACTGAAGCTTTCTTT. This encodes CASASGITEAFF.